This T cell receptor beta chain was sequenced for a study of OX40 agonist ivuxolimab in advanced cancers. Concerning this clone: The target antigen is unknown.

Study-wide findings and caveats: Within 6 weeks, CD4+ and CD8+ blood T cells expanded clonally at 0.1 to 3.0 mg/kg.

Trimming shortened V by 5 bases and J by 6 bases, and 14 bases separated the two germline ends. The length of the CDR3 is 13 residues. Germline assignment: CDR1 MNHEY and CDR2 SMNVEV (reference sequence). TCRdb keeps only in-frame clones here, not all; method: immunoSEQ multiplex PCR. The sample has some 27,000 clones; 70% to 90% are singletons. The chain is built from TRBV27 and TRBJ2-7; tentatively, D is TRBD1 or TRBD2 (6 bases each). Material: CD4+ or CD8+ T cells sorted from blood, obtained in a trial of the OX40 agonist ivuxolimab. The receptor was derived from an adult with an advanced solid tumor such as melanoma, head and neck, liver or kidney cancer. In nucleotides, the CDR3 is TGTGCCAGCAGTCCAACCTGGGGGGCCGAGCAGTACTTC. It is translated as CASSPTWGAEQYF.